Shown below are 20 T cell receptor beta chains from a single sample sequenced in a study of cytotoxic CD8 clonotypes in ibrutinib-treated CLL. Data came from immunoSEQ multiplex PCR; TCRdb stores just in-frame clones and leaves some out. The sample contains approximately 330,000 clones, 80% of which appear only once. Specimen: PBMCs, collected before ibrutinib treatment. The receptors come from a human donor with chronic lymphocytic leukemia.

In this sample, this clone turned up once. V and J are TRBV30 and TRBJ1-1, with D possibly matching TRBD1 (6 bases). Deletions cut 6 bases from V and 6 bases from J, with 14 bases between. The CDR3 length is 12 residues. Germline assignment: CDR1 GTSNPN and CDR2 SVGIG (reference sequence). DNA for the CDR3: TGTGCCTGCAGACAGGCTAGCTCTGAAGCTTTCTTT. This gives the protein CACRQASSEAFF.

The CDR3 DNA reads as TGCGCCAGCACCTCAATAGCGGGAGTCCACACCGGGGAGCTGTTTTTT. The encoded protein is CASTSIAGVHTGELFF. The rearrangement uses TRBV4-1 and TRBJ2-2; TRBD2 matches 9 bases. The CDR3 consists of 16 residues. Germline loops: CDR1 MGHRA, CDR2 YSYEKL. V trimming: 7 bases; J trimming: 3 bases; junction bases outside the gene matches: 9.

This clone was counted once. The chain carries TRBV4-3 and TRBJ2-4; D uncertain. Between the trimmed V and J ends, which lost 4 bases and 7 bases, there was a span of 11 bases. This CDR3 has 13 amino acids. The germline V gene has CDR1 LGHNA and CDR2 YSLEER. CDR3 bases: TGCGCCAGCAGCCCAAACGACGGTAACATTCAGTACTTC. Its translation: CASSPNDGNIQYF.

The gene calls are TRBV30 and TRBJ2-5; the D call may be TRBD1 or TRBD2 (5 bases each). CDR1 is GTSNPN and CDR2 is SVGIG in the germline V gene (reference sequence). V lost 3 bases to trimming and J lost 5 bases, with 13 bases between them. The CDR3 totals 13 residues. CDR3 amino acids: CAWRSRGRETQYF. The DNA of the CDR3 is TGTGCCTGGAGATCTCGGGGACGGGAGACCCAGTACTTC.

This clone has just one count. The rearrangement joins TRBV30 to TRBJ2-2; the match to TRBD1 covers 9 bases. Per the germline V gene, CDR1 is GTSNPN and CDR2 is SVGIG (reference sequence). After removal of 0 bases from V and 4 bases from J, the junction contained 9 bases not matched to a gene. There are 17 residues in the CDR3. The CDR3 protein is CAWSVPWTGEGTGELFF. Written as DNA, the CDR3 is TGTGCCTGGAGTGTTCCCTGGACAGGGGAAGGCACCGGGGAGCTGTTTTTT.

The CDR3, as DNA: TGCGCCAGCAGCCAAGATCCCCCGGGACTAGCGGGAAATGAGCAGTTCTTC. This gives the protein CASSQDPPGLAGNEQFF. The chain carries TRBV4-3 and TRBJ2-1; 13 bases line up with TRBD2. The CDR3 sequence is 17 residues long. V was clipped by 0 bases and J by 7 bases; unmatched bases: 6. Germline V gives CDR1 LGHNA, CDR2 YSLEER.

The CDR3 sequence: CASSLPSGSAYGYTF. The DNA for the CDR3 is TGTGCCAGCAGCTTGCCGTCAGGGTCCGCCTATGGCTACACCTTC. The chain combines TRBV5-4 with TRBJ1-2; maybe TRBD1 (5 bases). This CDR3 contains 15 residues. Germline V gene sequence: CDR1 SGHNT, CDR2 YYREEE (reference sequence). V lost 1 base, J lost 4 bases, and 14 bases lay in between.

The chain combines TRBV9 with TRBJ2-1, with 12 positions matching TRBD2. The CDR3 length is 13 residues. Germline lookup yields CDR1 SGDLS and CDR2 YYNGEE. The V gene end was trimmed by 2 bases and the J gene end by 12 bases; junction bases not matched to a gene: 3. Here the CDR3 reads CASSVGTSGSQFF. CDR3 nucleotides: TGTGCCAGCAGCGTCGGGACTAGCGGGTCGCAGTTCTTC.

The V and J genes are TRBV20-1 and TRBJ1-1; D remains ambiguous. CDR3 size: 10 residues. The V gene lost 3 bases and the J gene lost 3 bases, with 2 bases spanning the gap. Per the germline V gene, CDR1 is DFQATT and CDR2 is SNEGSKA (reference sequence). This chain's CDR3 is CSASHTEAFF. CDR3 coding DNA: TGCAGTGCTAGCCACACTGAAGCTTTCTTT.

This clone has only a few counts. This chain joins TRBV10-3 and TRBJ1-2, with no clear D. Trimming removed 6 bases from V and 5 bases from J, with 4 bases in between. CDR3 length: 10 residues. Germline CDR1 and CDR2: ENHRY and SYGVKD. The CDR3 region is CAIRGYGYTF. CDR3 in DNA: TGTGCCATCAGGGGATATGGCTACACCTTC.

The V call is TRBV18, the J call TRBJ2-7, with 7 bases matching TRBD1. This CDR3 comprises 16 residues. Germline CDR1 is KGHSH and CDR2 is LQKENI. The trim removed 4 bases at V and 4 bases at J, leaving 13 bases unmatched. CDR3 sequence (DNA): TGTGCCAGCTCACTCCAGGGACAGCAACTAGAGTACGAGCAGTACTTC. Encoded protein: CASSLQGQQLEYEQYF. The complete variable domain, with remaining parts taken from reference TRBV18 and TRBJ2-7, reads NAGVMQNPRHLVRRRGQEARLRCSPMKGHSHVYWYRQLPEEGLKFMVYLQKENIIDESGMPKERFSAEFPKEGPSILRIQQVVRGDSAAYFCASSLQGQQLEYEQYFGPGTRLTVT.

The chain joins TRBV7-8 to TRBJ2-5; TRBD2 matches at 14 bases. Per germline, CDR1 SGHVS and CDR2 FQNEAQ. The CDR3 extends over 18 amino acids. The junction had 9 bases not matched to a gene; V was cut back by 5 bases and J by 1 base. The CDR3 nucleotides read TGTGCCAGCAGCCCACTAAGCGGGACTAGCGGGAGCCAAGAGACCCAGTACTTC. Translating gives CASSPLSGTSGSQETQYF.

Concerning this clone itself: The sample has other DNA sequences that encode this CDR3 too. The chain joins TRBV18 to TRBJ2-1, with 8 positions matching TRBD2. This CDR3 comprises 13 residues. Germline trimming cut 2 bases from V and 7 bases from J; bases unmatched to any gene: 1. The V gene's germline CDR1 is KGHSH and CDR2 LQKENI. The CDR3 DNA reads as TGTGCCAGCTCACCATCTAGCGGGAATGAGCAGTTCTTC. Translation: CASSPSSGNEQFF.

The chain has TRBV10-3 and TRBJ1-4; D ambiguous. Germline assignment: CDR1 ENHRY and CDR2 SYGVKD. The CDR3 totals 13 residues. V was trimmed by 3 bases and J by 3 bases, leaving 5 bases between them. CDR3 bases: TGTGCCATCAGTGAAATGTCTAATGAAAAACTGTTTTTT. The encoded protein is CAISEMSNEKLFF.

This rearrangement joins TRBV5-1 to TRBJ2-2, with D possibly being TRBD2 (6 bases). CDR3 size: 17 residues. Germline V gives CDR1 SGHRS, CDR2 YFSETQ. V shed 0 bases and J shed 3 bases, with 15 bases lying between them. The CDR3 nucleotides are TGCGCCAGCAGCTTGGTCGCGGGGCGAAAATACACCGGGGAGCTGTTTTTT. Its protein is CASSLVAGRKYTGELFF. The full variable domain, rest sourced from reference TRBV5-1 and TRBJ2-2, is KAGVTQTPRYLIKTRGQQVTLSCSPISGHRSVSWYQQTPGQGLQFLFEYFSETQRNKGNFPGRFSGRQFSNSRSEMNVSTLELGDSALYLCASSLVAGRKYTGELFFGEGSRLTVL.

On this clone: Other DNA sequences of this sample code for an identical CDR3. The CDR3 protein is CAWDGYGYTF. The CDR3 nucleotides are TGTGCCTGGGACGGTTATGGCTACACCTTC. The genes are TRBV30 and TRBJ1-2; the D is unclear. Trimming removed 5 bases from V and 5 bases from J, with 6 bases in between. From germline, CDR1 is GTSNPN and CDR2 SVGIG (reference sequence). The CDR3 is 10 residues long.

The chain links TRBV5-6 to TRBJ2-7, with TRBD2 matching over 8 bases. The CDR3 extends over 19 amino acids. The J segment lost 2 bases and the V segment lost 3 bases, leaving 19 bases of the junction unmatched. CDR1 is SGHDT and CDR2 is YYEEEE in the germline V gene. CDR3 nucleotides: TGTGCCAGCAGCTCGATCTCCGGGGAGTTGCGGGAGGCCACCTACGAGCAGTACTTC. Its protein product is CASSSISGELREATYEQYF. Variable domain in full (rest from reference TRBV5-6 and TRBJ2-7): DAGVTQSPTHLIKTRGQQVTLRCSPKSGHDTVSWYQQALGQGPQFIFQYYEEEERQRGNFPDRFSGHQFPNYSSELNVNALLLGDSALYLCASSSISGELREATYEQYFGPGTRLTVT.

This sequence joins TRBV9 and TRBJ2-5, with TRBD2 matching 14 bases. V trimming: 3 bases; J trimming: 5 bases; junction bases outside the gene matches: 9. The germline CDR1 and CDR2 sequences are SGDLS and YYNGEE. The CDR3 length is 17 residues. CDR3 nucleotide sequence: TGTGCCAGCAGCGGTGGGACTAGCGGGAGTATGTTGGAGACCCAGTACTTC. Amino acid sequence: CASSGGTSGSMLETQYF.

V and J are TRBV7-2 and TRBJ1-4; TRBD1 is a possible D gene (5 bases). CDR1 is SGHTA, CDR2 FQGNSA, per germline. V was shortened by 1 base and J by 4 bases, with 7 bases between the two germline ends. The CDR3 length is 14 residues. The CDR3, as DNA: TGTGCCAGCAGCTTAGTAGGGGATAATGAAAAACTGTTTTTT. Translating it yields CASSLVGDNEKLFF.

V and J are TRBV5-6 and TRBJ1-2; TRBD1 matches 7 bases. The CDR3 has 16 residues. V gave up 0 bases and J gave up 8 bases; unmatched junction bases: 13. CDR1 and CDR2 (germline): SGHDT, YYEEEE. The CDR3 DNA reads TGTGCCAGCAGCTTGGTTTCCGGGACAGTCGGTTCCGGCTACACCTTC. Protein sequence: CASSLVSGTVGSGYTF.